Below, 32 T cell receptor beta chains from the same sample are listed, as sequenced in a study of T cells in Graves' hyperthyroidism and ophthalmopathy. TCR beta CDR3 regions were amplified from RNA. The primer set for the first-round RT-PCR of the TCR CDR3 was HTBI. TCRdb ran MiXCR on the multiplex PCR reads and lists one entry per CDR3 protein. Counted here are hundreds of thousands of distinct CDR3 sequences, 16% occurring once; the ten biggest clones make up approximately 20%. The sequenced sample was blood. The source of these receptors is a woman under 30 with Graves' hyperthyroidism.

This clonotype occurred a few times. V usage is TRBV10-1 and J usage is TRBJ2-1; 10 bases are a match to TRBD2. The CDR3 has 15 residues. The V segment lost 3 bases and the J segment 5 bases; nucleotides outside the gene matches: 4. Germline assignment: CDR1 WNHNN and CDR2 SYGVQD (reference sequence). This CDR3 reads CASSDPGLANNEQFF. CDR3 in DNA: TGCGCCAGCAGTGATCCGGGACTAGCGAACAATGAGCAGTTCTTC.

The rearrangement links TRBV4-1 to TRBJ2-5, with 10 bases lining up with TRBD2. The CDR3 covers 17 residues. Germline V CDR1 and CDR2: MGHRA, YSYEKL. V was pared by 1 base and J by 9 bases, with 14 bases of the junction left unmatched. DNA for the CDR3: TGCGCCAGCAGCCAAGGAGCCTCAGCGGGGGGGCCGAAGGCCCAGTACTTC. Protein product: CASSQGASAGGPKAQYF.

Only a few counts were recorded for this clonotype. V gene TRBV20-1 combines with J gene TRBJ1-1; TRBD1 is a possible D gene (5 bases). From germline, CDR1 is DFQATT and CDR2 SNEGSKA (reference sequence). Trimming left V 6 bases short and J 5 bases short, with 13 bases between. The CDR3 spans 12 residues. The CDR3 DNA reads TGCAGTGCCCGTTTATGGGGGACTGAAGCTTTCTTT. This gives the protein CSARLWGTEAFF.

Ten or more counts support this clonotype. The chain has TRBV6-1 and TRBJ2-5; D is uncertain. Trimming stripped 10 bases from V and 5 bases from J, with 5 bases between. This CDR3 comprises 9 residues. The germline gives CDR1 MNHNS, CDR2 SASEGT. The CDR3 reads CATIETQYF. The CDR3 DNA follows: TGTGCCACTATTGAGACCCAGTACTTC.

This clonotype has just a few counts. V usage is TRBV29-1 and J usage is TRBJ2-7; 9 nucleotides align to TRBD2. CDR1 is SQVTM, CDR2 ANQGSEA, per germline. V lost 4 bases to trimming and J lost 3 bases; unmatched junction nucleotides: 1. The CDR3 is 12 amino acids. DNA for the CDR3: TGCAGCGTTGCTAGCGGGATCTACGAGCAGTACTTC. Translating gives CSVASGIYEQYF.

This clonotype was seen a few times. The V and J genes are TRBV2 and TRBJ1-6; TRBD1 aligns across 8 bases. Per germline, CDR1 SNHLY and CDR2 FYNNEI. The CDR3 length is 16 residues. The V and J ends lost 3 bases and 9 bases, in that order; junction bases with no gene match: 10. The CDR3 DNA is TGTGCCAGCAGTGATCTGAACAGGGGGATCGGTTCACCCCTCCACTTT. The encoded protein is CASSDLNRGIGSPLHF. Supplemented by reference TRBV2 and TRBJ1-6, the full variable domain reads EPEVTQTPSHQVTQMGQEVILRCVPISNHLYFYWYRQILGQKVEFLVSFYNNEISEKSEIFDDQFSVERPDGSNFTLKIRSTKLEDSAMYFCASSDLNRGIGSPLHFGNGTRLTVT.

This clonotype was observed a handful of times. V and J are TRBV27 and TRBJ2-7; 8 nucleotides agree with TRBD1. The V and J ends lost 4 bases and 4 bases, in that order; junction bases with no gene match: 12. CDR3 length: 16 amino acids. Germline loops: CDR1 MNHEY, CDR2 SMNVEV (reference sequence). The CDR3 DNA reads TGTGCCAGCAGTTCCCTGGACAGGGCCCTCAGGTACGAGCAGTACTTC. Protein: CASSSLDRALRYEQYF.

This clonotype was detected ten times or more. The chain is built from TRBV28 and TRBJ1-2, with D possibly TRBD1 on 6 matching bases. The V and J ends lost 4 bases and 1 base respectively, with 16 bases between them. This CDR3 comprises 16 residues. The V gene's germline CDR1 is MDHEN and CDR2 SYDVKM. This CDR3 is CASSSGSGTINYGYTF. The CDR3 DNA sequence: TGTGCCAGCAGTTCAGGATCCGGGACAATTAACTATGGCTACACCTTC.

This clonotype has only a few counts. This chain uses TRBV19 with TRBJ2-2; 13 nucleotides line up with TRBD2. CDR3 length: 17 amino acids. Germline CDR1 reads LNHDA; CDR2 reads SQIVND (reference sequence). The J segment lost 6 bases and the V segment lost 7 bases, leaving 11 bases of the junction unmatched. CDR3 nucleotide sequence: TGTGCCAGTACCTTTTCCCCGGGACTAGCGGGATCCGGGGAGCTGTTTTTT. This codes for CASTFSPGLAGSGELFF.

This clonotype has a count of ten or more. This rearrangement joins TRBV7-6 to TRBJ2-2; D may match TRBD1 or TRBD2 (5 bases each). CDR1 is SGHVS, CDR2 FNYEAQ, per germline. The CDR3 sequence is 13 residues long. Between the trimmed V and J ends, which lost 7 bases and 4 bases, there was a span of 10 bases. Here the CDR3 DNA reads TGTGCCAGCACCACTGGGGGCACCGGGGAGCTGTTTTTT. Amino acid sequence: CASTTGGTGELFF.

This clonotype was detected many times. The chain employs TRBV9 and TRBJ2-7; D is undetermined. This CDR3 spans 15 amino acids. The germline V gene has CDR1 SGDLS and CDR2 YYNGEE. Between the trimmed V and J ends, which lost 0 bases and 2 bases, there was a span of 12 bases. Here the CDR3 DNA reads TGTGCCAGCAGCGTAGAGGTGGGGTTACCCTACGAGCAGTACTTC. Its translation: CASSVEVGLPYEQYF.

At least ten counts were recorded for this clonotype. The chain joins TRBV20-1 to TRBJ1-1; tentative D call: TRBD1 (6 bases). CDR3 length: 15 residues. V lost 0 bases, J lost 4 bases, and 15 bases lay in between. The germline V gene has CDR1 DFQATT and CDR2 SNEGSKA (reference sequence). DNA for the CDR3: TGCAGTGCTAGAGATCGGAGGGGGAAGGGCACTGAAGCTTTCTTT. Translation gives CSARDRRGKGTEAFF.

V gene TRBV12-3 or TRBV12-4 combines with J gene TRBJ2-5; 7 bases agree with TRBD2. The CDR3 extends over 15 amino acids. The V gene end was trimmed by 5 bases and the J gene end by 5 bases; junction bases not matched to a gene: 11. CDR3 sequence reads: CASSILTSSGETQYF. The CDR3 bases are TGTGCCAGCAGTATCCTGACTAGCTCGGGGGAGACCCAGTACTTC.

This rearrangement joins TRBV6-1 to TRBJ1-6; a weak D match, TRBD1 (5 bases). CDR3 size: 16 residues. Germline CDR1 and CDR2: MNHNS and SASEGT. Between the trimmed V and J ends, which lost 6 bases and 3 bases, there was a span of 15 bases. CDR3 amino acids: CASRSGRPLYNSPLHF. The DNA for the CDR3 is TGTGCCAGCAGGTCGGGACGGCCCCTCTATAATTCACCCCTCCACTTT.

This clonotype appeared many times. The rearrangement joins TRBV28 to TRBJ2-7; D may match TRBD1 or TRBD2 (5 bases each). The CDR3 is 14 residues long. V gave up 6 bases and J gave up 2 bases, with 14 bases separating them. Germline CDR1 and CDR2: MDHEN and SYDVKM. The CDR3 is CASSTGTEAYEQYF. CDR3 bases: TGTGCCAGCAGCACGGGGACGGAGGCCTACGAGCAGTACTTC. The entire variable domain, with the rest obtained from reference TRBV28 and TRBJ2-7, is as follows: DVKVTQSSRYLVKRTGEKVFLECVQDMDHENMFWYRQDPGLGLRLIYFSYDVKMKEKGDIPEGYSVSREKKERFSLILESASTNQTSMYLCASSTGTEAYEQYFGPGTRLTVT.

This clonotype has a count of ten or more. The chain carries TRBV11-3 and TRBJ2-7, with TRBD2 identical over 8 bases. The CDR3 totals 15 residues. With 0 bases clipped from V and 2 bases from J, the junction kept 3 bases outside the gene matches. Germline V CDR1 and CDR2: SGHNT, YENEEA. The CDR3 DNA follows: TGTGCCAGCAGCTTAGAACTAGCGGCTGCCTACGAGCAGTACTTC. Protein: CASSLELAAAYEQYF. The full variable domain, completed using reference TRBV11-3 and TRBJ2-7, is EAGVVQSPRYKIIEKKQPVAFWCNPISGHNTLYWYLQNLGQGPELLIRYENEEAVDDSQLPKDRFSAERLKGVDSTLKIQPAELGDSAVYLCASSLELAAAYEQYFGPGTRLTVT.

The chain links TRBV6-2 or TRBV6-3 to TRBJ2-1; 8 nucleotides agree with TRBD2. Trimming removed 6 bases from V and 4 bases from J; junction bases left unmatched: 5. The CDR3 covers 14 residues. Looked up from germline, CDR1 is MNHEY and CDR2 is SVGEGT. In nucleotides, the CDR3 is TGTGCCAGCAGGAAAGCGGGGGCTTACAATGAGCAGTTCTTC. Protein product: CASRKAGAYNEQFF.

This clonotype has at least ten counts. This chain connects TRBV2 to TRBJ2-1, with 12 positions matching TRBD2. Germline V lookup: CDR1 SNHLY, CDR2 FYNNEI. CDR3 length equals 13 residues. V lost 8 bases to trimming and J lost 9 bases; unmatched junction nucleotides: 5. CDR3 nucleotide sequence: TGTGCCAGCCCGACTAGCGGGAGAACTGAGCAGTTCTTC. Encoded protein: CASPTSGRTEQFF.

This chain uses TRBV19 with TRBJ1-5; D possibly corresponds to TRBD1 (5 bases). This CDR3 comprises 15 residues. Germline V gene lookup returns CDR1 LNHDA and CDR2 SQIVND (reference sequence). V was clipped by 6 bases and J by 4 bases, with 16 bases between them. CDR3 sequence: CASSQGTGVNQPQHF. The CDR3, as DNA: TGTGCCAGTAGCCAAGGAACAGGAGTGAATCAGCCCCAGCATTTT.

The rearrangement joins TRBV7-9 to TRBJ1-1; D perhaps matches TRBD1 (6 bases). V was clipped by 4 bases and J by 0 bases, with 12 bases between them. CDR3 size: 15 residues. CDR1 and CDR2 (germline): SEHNR, FQNEAQ (reference sequence). This CDR3 is CASSSRGGLNTEAFF. The CDR3 region has the DNA TGTGCCAGCAGCTCGCGCGGGGGGCTGAACACTGAAGCTTTCTTT.

This chain connects TRBV5-1 to TRBJ1-1; D is possibly TRBD1 (5 bases). Between the trimmed V and J ends, which lost 2 bases and 3 bases, there was a span of 11 bases. CDR1 is SGHRS, CDR2 YFSETQ, per germline. The CDR3 loop spans 14 amino acids. The DNA of the CDR3 is TGCGCCAGCAGCTTCACAGGAGAGGACACTGAAGCTTTCTTT. Protein sequence: CASSFTGEDTEAFF. The full variable domain, rest sourced from reference TRBV5-1 and TRBJ1-1, is KAGVTQTPRYLIKTRGQQVTLSCSPISGHRSVSWYQQTPGQGLQFLFEYFSETQRNKGNFPGRFSGRQFSNSRSEMNVSTLELGDSALYLCASSFTGEDTEAFFGQGTRLTVV.

This clonotype showed up just a few times. The chain links TRBV12-3 or TRBV12-4 to TRBJ2-2, with a possible D match to TRBD1 (5 bases). The V end was cut by 5 bases, the J end by 7 bases, with 14 bases between. The CDR3 runs 14 residues. CDR3 sequence (DNA): TGTGCCAGCAGTCCGACCAGGGTGAACGGGGAGCTGTTTTTT. Amino acid sequence: CASSPTRVNGELFF.

The chain carries TRBV29-1 and TRBJ2-7, with 8 bases aligning to TRBD1. The CDR3 is 13 residues long. The V gene end was trimmed by 3 bases and the J gene end by 5 bases; junction bases not matched to a gene: 6. The germline V gene encodes CDR1 SQVTM and CDR2 ANQGSEA. CDR3 DNA sequence: TGCAGCGTTGATGCAGGGGGCCGAAACGAGCAGTACTTC. It specifies CSVDAGGRNEQYF.

This chain uses TRBV28 with TRBJ2-2; no clear D. CDR3 length: 15 amino acids. V lost 6 bases and J 7 bases, leaving 18 bases between the germline ends. Germline loops: CDR1 MDHEN, CDR2 SYDVKM. CDR3 in amino acids: CASRSTLGFSGELFF. The CDR3 DNA follows: TGTGCCAGCAGATCAACATTGGGCTTCAGCGGGGAGCTGTTTTTT.

This clonotype was observed a few times. This rearrangement joins TRBV3-1 to TRBJ1-1; tentative D call: TRBD1 (5 bases). The length of the CDR3 is 14 residues. V lost 11 bases and J lost 4, with 20 bases in between. Germline V gives CDR1 LGHDT, CDR2 YNNKEL (reference sequence). CDR3 sequence: CASRREGTITEAFF. CDR3 sequence (DNA): TGTGCCTCCCGTCGGGAGGGGACGATCACTGAAGCTTTCTTT.

The chain carries TRBV19 and TRBJ2-7; the D gene is possibly TRBD2 (5 bases). Trimming left V 5 bases short and J 2 bases short, with 10 bases between. From germline, CDR1 is LNHDA and CDR2 SQIVND (reference sequence). CDR3 size: 13 residues. The CDR3 here is CASSRSGTYEQYF. As DNA, the CDR3 is TGTGCCAGTAGTCGAAGCGGCACCTACGAGCAGTACTTC.

This clonotype was counted only a few times. V usage is TRBV6-2 or TRBV6-3 and J usage is TRBJ2-2; D remains unclear. The CDR3 is 15 residues long. V was clipped by 6 bases and J by 6 bases, with 17 bases between them. Germline CDR1 is MNHEY and CDR2 is SVGEGT. Here the CDR3 DNA reads TGTGCCAGCAGCCCCGGTGGCCCTCTTTCCGGGGAGCTGTTTTTT. Translated, it gives CASSPGGPLSGELFF.

This clonotype was observed a few times. The chain links TRBV19 to TRBJ1-1; TRBD1 might be the D (5 bases). The CDR3 spans 12 residues. Per the germline V gene, CDR1 is LNHDA and CDR2 is SQIVND (reference sequence). Trimming left V 6 bases short and J 7 bases short, with 12 bases between. The CDR3 coding sequence is TGTGCCAGTAGATTCTTGGGGGGTGAAGCTTTCTTT. Translating it yields CASRFLGGEAFF.

This clonotype occurred many times. The rearrangement links TRBV9 to TRBJ2-7; D is uncertain. The germline V gene encodes CDR1 SGDLS and CDR2 YYNGEE. V lost 0 bases and J 5 bases, leaving 6 bases between the germline ends. The CDR3 has 12 residues. CDR3: CASSVGSDEQYF. The CDR3 bases are TGTGCCAGCAGCGTAGGGTCGGACGAGCAGTACTTC.

This clonotype was counted a few times. This chain uses TRBV7-3 with TRBJ1-2; D may be TRBD1 (5 bases). The CDR3 is 15 residues long. V was cut by 6 bases and J by 2 bases, with 16 bases left in between. CDR1 and CDR2 from the germline V gene are SGHTA and FQGTGA. CDR3: CASSVGGPGNYGYTF. The CDR3 DNA follows: TGTGCCAGCAGTGTCGGGGGTCCGGGGAACTATGGCTACACCTTC.

This clonotype was recorded a few times. The CDR3, as DNA: TGTGCCAGCAGTGGGTCGAGAGAGCAGTACTTC. It codes for CASSGSREQYF. The V gene is TRBV6-1, the J gene TRBJ2-7, with D hard to call. This CDR3 is 11 amino acids long. Between the trimmed V and J ends, which lost 4 bases and 7 bases, there was a span of 8 bases. The germline V gene encodes CDR1 MNHNS and CDR2 SASEGT.

The chain couples TRBV29-1 to TRBJ1-5, with 7 positions matching TRBD1. Germline V CDR1 and CDR2: SQVTM, ANQGSEA. The CDR3 spans 14 residues. The V and J ends lost 7 bases and 1 base, in that order; junction bases with no gene match: 7. The DNA for the CDR3 is TGCAGCGCTAAGACAGGGATAAGCAATCAGCCCCAGCATTTT. It is translated as CSAKTGISNQPQHF.